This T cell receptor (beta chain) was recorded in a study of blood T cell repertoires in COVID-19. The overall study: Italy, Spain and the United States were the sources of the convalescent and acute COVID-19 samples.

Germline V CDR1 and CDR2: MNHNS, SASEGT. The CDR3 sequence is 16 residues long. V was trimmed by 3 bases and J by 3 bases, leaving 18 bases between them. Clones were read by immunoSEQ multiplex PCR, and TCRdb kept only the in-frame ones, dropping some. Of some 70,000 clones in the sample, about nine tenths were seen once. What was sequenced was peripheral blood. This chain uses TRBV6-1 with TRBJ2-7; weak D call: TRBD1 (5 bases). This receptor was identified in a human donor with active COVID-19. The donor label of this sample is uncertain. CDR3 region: CASSDPTRAGIYEQYF. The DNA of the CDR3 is TGTGCCAGCAGTGACCCCACCCGAGCAGGGATCTACGAGCAGTACTTC.